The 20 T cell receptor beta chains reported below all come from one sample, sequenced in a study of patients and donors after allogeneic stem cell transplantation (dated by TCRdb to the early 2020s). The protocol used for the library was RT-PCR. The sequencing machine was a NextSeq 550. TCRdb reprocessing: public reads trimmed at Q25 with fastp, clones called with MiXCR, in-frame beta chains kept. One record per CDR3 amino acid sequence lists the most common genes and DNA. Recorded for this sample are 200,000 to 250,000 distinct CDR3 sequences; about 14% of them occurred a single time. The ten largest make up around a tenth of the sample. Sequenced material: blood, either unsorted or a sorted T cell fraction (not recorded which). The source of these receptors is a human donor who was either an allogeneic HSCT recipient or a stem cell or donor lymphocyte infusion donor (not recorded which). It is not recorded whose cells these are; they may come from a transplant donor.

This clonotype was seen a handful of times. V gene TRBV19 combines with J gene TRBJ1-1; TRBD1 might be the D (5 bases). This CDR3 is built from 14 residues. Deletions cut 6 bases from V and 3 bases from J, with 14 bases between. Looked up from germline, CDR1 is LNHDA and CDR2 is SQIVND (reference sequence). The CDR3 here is CASRQDTPDTEAFF. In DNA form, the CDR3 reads TGTGCCAGTAGGCAGGACACTCCGGACACTGAAGCTTTCTTT.

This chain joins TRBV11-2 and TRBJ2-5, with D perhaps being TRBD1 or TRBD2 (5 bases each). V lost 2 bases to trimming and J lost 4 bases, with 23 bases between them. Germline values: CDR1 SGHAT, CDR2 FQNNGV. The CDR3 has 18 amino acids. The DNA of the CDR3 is TGTGCCAGCAGCTTATCCCCCCCTGGACAACGCGGGCGAGAGACCCAGTACTTC. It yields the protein CASSLSPPGQRGRETQYF.

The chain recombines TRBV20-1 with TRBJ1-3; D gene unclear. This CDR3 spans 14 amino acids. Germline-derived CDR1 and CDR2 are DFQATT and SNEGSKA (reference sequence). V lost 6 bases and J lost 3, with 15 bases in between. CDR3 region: CSALVEGSGNTIYF. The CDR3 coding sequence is TGCAGTGCCCTAGTGGAGGGAAGTGGAAACACCATATATTTT.

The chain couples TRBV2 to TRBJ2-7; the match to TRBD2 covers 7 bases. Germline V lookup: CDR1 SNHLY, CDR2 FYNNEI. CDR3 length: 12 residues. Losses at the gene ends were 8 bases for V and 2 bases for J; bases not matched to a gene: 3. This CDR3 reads CASGGEAYEQYF. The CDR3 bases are TGTGCCAGCGGGGGGGAGGCCTACGAGCAGTACTTC.

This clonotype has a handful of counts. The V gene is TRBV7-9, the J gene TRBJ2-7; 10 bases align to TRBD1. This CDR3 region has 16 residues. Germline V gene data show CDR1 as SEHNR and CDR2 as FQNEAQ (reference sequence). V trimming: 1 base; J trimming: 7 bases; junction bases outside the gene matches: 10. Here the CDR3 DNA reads TGTGCCAGCAGCTTAGGTTGGGACAGGGGTTTATGGGAGCAGTACTTC. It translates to CASSLGWDRGLWEQYF. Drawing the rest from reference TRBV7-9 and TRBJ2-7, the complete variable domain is DTGVSQNPRHKITKRGQNVTFRCDPISEHNRLYWYRQTLGQGPEFLTYFQNEAQLEKSRLLSDRFSAERPKGSFSTLEIQRTEQGDSAMYLCASSLGWDRGLWEQYFGPGTRLTVT.

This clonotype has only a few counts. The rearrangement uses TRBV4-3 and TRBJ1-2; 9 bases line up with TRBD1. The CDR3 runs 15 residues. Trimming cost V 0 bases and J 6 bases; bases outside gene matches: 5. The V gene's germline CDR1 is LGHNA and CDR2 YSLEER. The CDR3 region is CASSQDLGQGNGYTF. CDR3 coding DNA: TGCGCCAGCAGCCAAGATTTGGGACAGGGAAATGGCTACACCTTC.

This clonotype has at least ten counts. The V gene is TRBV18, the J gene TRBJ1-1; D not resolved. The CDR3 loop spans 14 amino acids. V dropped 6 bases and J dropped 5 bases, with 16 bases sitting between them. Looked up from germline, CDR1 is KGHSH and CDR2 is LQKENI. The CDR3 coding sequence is TGTGCCAGCTCTTCAAAGGGCCGGAGGACTGAAGCTTTCTTT. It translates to CASSSKGRRTEAFF.

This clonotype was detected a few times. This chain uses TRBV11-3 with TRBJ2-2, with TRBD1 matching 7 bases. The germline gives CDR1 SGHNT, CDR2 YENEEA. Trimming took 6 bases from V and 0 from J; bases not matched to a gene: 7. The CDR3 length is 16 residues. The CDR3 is CASRHPGQSNTGELFF. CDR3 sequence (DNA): TGTGCCAGCAGACATCCGGGACAGTCGAACACCGGGGAGCTGTTTTTT.

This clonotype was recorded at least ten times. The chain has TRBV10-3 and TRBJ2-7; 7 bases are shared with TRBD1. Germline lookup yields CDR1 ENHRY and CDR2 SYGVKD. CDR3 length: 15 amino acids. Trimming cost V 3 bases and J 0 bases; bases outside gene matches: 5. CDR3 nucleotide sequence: TGTGCCATCAGTGAACCAGGGGGAAGCTCCTACGAGCAGTACTTC. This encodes CAISEPGGSSYEQYF.

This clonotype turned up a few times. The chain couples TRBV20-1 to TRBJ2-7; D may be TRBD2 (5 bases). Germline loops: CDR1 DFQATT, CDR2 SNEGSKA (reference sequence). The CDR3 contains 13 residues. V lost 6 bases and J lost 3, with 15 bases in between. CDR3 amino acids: CSAEADGDYEQYF. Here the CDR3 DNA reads TGCAGTGCAGAAGCCGACGGGGACTACGAGCAGTACTTC.

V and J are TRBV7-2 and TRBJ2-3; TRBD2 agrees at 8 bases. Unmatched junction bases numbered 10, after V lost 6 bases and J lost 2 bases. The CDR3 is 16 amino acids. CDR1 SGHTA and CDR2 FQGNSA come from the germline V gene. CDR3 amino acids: CASSGLGRGATDTQYF. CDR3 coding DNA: TGTGCCAGCAGTGGGCTGGGGCGGGGGGCCACAGATACGCAGTATTTT. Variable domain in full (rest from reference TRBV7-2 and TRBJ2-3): GAGVSQSPSNKVTEKGKDVELRCDPISGHTALYWYRQSLGQGLEFLIYFQGNSAPDKSGLPSDRFSAERTGGSVSTLTIQRTQQEDSAVYLCASSGLGRGATDTQYFGPGTRLTVL.

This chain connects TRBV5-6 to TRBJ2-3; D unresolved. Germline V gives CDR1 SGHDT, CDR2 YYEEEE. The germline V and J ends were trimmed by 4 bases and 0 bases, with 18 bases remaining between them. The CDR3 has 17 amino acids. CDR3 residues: CASSAPEILTSTDTQYF. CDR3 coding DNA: TGTGCCAGCAGCGCCCCGGAGATCCTAACTAGCACAGATACGCAGTATTTT. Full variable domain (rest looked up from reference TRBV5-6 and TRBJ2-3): DAGVTQSPTHLIKTRGQQVTLRCSPKSGHDTVSWYQQALGQGPQFIFQYYEEEERQRGNFPDRFSGHQFPNYSSELNVNALLLGDSALYLCASSAPEILTSTDTQYFGPGTRLTVL.

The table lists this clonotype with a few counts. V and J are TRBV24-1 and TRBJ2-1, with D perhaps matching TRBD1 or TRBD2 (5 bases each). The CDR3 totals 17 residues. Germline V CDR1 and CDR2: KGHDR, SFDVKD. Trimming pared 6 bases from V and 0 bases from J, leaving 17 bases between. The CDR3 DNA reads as TGTGCCACCAGTCCCGGGGCGGCGCTAAGCTCCTACAATGAGCAGTTCTTC. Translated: CATSPGAALSSYNEQFF.

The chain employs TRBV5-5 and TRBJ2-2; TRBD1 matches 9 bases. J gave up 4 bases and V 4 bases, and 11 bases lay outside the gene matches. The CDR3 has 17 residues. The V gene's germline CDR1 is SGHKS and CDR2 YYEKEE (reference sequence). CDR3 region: CASSPGRDRDLTGELFF. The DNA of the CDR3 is TGTGCCAGCAGCCCGGGGAGGGACAGGGATCTCACCGGGGAGCTGTTTTTT.

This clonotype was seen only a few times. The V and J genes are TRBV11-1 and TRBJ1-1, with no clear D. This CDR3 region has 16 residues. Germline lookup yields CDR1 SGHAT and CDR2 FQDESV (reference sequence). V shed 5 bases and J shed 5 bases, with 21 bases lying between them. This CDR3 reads CASSPRWAVPGTEAFF. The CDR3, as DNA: TGTGCCAGCAGCCCCCGTTGGGCCGTGCCGGGGACTGAAGCTTTCTTT.

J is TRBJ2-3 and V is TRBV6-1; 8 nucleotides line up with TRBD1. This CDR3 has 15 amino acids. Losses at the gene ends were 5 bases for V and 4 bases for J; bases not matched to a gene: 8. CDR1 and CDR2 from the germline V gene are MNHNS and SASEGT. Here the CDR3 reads CASSPWTGMADTQYF. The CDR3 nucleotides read TGTGCCAGCAGTCCTTGGACAGGGATGGCAGATACGCAGTATTTT.

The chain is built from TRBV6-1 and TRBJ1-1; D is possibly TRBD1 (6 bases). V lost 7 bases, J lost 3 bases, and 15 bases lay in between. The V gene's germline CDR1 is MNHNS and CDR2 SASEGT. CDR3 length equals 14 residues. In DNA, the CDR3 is TGTGCCAGCACCCTGGGGGCAGGGGACACTGAAGCTTTCTTT. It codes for CASTLGAGDTEAFF.

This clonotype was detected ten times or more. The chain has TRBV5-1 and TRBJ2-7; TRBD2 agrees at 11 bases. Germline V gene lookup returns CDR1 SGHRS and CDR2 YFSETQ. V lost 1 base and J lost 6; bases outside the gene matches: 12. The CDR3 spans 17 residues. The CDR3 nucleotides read TGCGCCAGCAGCTTGCACACTAATAGCGGGGGGGCCCGCGAGCAGTACTTC. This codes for CASSLHTNSGGAREQYF.

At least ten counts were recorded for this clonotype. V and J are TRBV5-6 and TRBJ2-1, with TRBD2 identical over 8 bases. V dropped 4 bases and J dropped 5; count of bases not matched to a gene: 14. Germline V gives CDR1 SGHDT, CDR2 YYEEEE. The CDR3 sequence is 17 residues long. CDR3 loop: CASSTVGGGDTNNEQFF. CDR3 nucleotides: TGTGCCAGCAGCACGGTCGGGGGGGGAGATACCAACAATGAGCAGTTCTTC.

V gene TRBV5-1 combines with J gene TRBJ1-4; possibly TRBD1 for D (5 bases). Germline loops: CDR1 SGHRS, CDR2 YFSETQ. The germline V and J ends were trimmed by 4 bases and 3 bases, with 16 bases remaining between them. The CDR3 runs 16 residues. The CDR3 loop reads CASSPTGRGSNEKLFF. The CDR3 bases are TGCGCCAGCAGCCCGACGGGACGGGGATCTAATGAAAAACTGTTTTTT.